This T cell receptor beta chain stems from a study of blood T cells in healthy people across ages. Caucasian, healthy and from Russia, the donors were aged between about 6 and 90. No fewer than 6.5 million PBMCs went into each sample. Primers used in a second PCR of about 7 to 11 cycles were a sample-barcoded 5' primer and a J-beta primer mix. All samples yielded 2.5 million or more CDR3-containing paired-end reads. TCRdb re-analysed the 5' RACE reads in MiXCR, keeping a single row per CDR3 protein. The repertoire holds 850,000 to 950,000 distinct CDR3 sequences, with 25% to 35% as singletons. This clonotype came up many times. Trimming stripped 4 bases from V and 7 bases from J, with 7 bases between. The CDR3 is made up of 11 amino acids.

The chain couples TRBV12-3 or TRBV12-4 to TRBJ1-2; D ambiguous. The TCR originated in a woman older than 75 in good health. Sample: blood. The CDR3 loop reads CASSSSGGYTF. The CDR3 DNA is TGTGCCAGCAGTTCGTCCGGTGGCTACACCTTC.